This T cell receptor beta chain comes out of a study of beta chain features in type 1 diabetes. Study details: Examination covered some 99,000,000 sorted cells spanning all samples.

CDR3 size: 14 residues. Trimming left V 1 base short and J 2 bases short, with 9 bases between. The germline V gene encodes CDR1 SGHAT and CDR2 FQNNGV. Expressed TCRB transcripts got sequenced, as all isolated RNA was reverse transcribed. Survey-depth immunoSEQ sequencing was used for stem cell-like memory T cells. TCRdb keeps only in-frame clones here, not all; method: immunoSEQ multiplex PCR. Of fewer than 15,000 clones listed, about 49% are singletons. The chain is built from TRBV11-2 and TRBJ2-7, with D uncertain. The source of this sequence is a man younger than 35 in good health. Source material: stem cell memory CD4+ T cells from blood. The CDR3 region is CASSLAARTYEQYF. Here the CDR3 DNA reads TGTGCCAGCAGCTTAGCGGCTAGGACCTACGAGCAGTACTTC.